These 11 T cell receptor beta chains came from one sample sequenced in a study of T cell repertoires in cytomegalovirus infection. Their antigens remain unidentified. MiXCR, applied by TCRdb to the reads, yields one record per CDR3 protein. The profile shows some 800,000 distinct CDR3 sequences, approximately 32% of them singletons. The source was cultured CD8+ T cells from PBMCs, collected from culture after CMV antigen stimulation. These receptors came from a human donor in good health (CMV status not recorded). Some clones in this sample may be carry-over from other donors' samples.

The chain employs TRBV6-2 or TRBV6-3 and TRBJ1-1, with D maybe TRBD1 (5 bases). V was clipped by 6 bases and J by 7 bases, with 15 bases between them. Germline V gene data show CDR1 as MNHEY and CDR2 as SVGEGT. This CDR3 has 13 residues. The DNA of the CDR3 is TGTGCCAGCAGAAAGGGACCGCAGCTTGAAGCTTTCTTT. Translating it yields CASRKGPQLEAFF.

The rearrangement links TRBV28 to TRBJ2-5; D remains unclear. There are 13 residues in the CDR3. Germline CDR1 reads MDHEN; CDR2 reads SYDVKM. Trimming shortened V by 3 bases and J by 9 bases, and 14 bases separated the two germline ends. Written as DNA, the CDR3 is TGTGCCAGCAGTTTGCCTCCGCAGGACCCCCAGTACTTC. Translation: CASSLPPQDPQYF.

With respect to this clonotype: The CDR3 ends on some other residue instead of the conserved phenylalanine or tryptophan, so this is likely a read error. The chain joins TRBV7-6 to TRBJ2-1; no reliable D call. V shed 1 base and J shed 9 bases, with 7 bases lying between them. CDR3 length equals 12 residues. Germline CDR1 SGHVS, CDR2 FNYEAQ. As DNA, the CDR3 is TGTGCCAGCAGCTTAGGTGTAGCTGAGCAGTTCTCC. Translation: CASSLGVAEQFS.

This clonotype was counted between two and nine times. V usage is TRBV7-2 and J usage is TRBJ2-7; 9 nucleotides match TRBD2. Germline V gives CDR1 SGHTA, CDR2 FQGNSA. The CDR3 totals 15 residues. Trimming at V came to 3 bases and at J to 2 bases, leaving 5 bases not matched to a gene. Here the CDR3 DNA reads TGTGCCAGCAGCTTGAATGCGGGGGGGACCTACGAGCAGTACTTC. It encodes CASSLNAGGTYEQYF.

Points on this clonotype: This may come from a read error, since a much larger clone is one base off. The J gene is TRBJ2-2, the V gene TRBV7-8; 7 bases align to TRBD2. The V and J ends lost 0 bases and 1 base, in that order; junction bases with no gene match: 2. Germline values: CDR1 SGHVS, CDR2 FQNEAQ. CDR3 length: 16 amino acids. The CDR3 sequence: CASSLAAGENTGELFF. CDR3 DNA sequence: TGTGCCAGCAGCTTAGCTGCGGGGGAGAACACCGGGGAGCTGTTTTTT.

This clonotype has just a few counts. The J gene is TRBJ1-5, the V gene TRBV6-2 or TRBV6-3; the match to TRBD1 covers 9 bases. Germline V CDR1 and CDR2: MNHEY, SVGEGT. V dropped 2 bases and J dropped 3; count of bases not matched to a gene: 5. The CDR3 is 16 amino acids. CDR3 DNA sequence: TGTGCCAGCAGTTACCGGGGACAGGGTGCCAATCAGCCCCAGCATTTT. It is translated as CASSYRGQGANQPQHF.

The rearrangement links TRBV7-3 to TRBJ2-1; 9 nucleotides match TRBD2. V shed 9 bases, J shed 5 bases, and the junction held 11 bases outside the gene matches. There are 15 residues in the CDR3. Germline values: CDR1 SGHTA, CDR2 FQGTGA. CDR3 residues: CARSTGLAAHNEQFF. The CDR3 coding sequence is TGTGCCAGAAGCACGGGACTAGCAGCTCACAATGAGCAGTTCTTC.

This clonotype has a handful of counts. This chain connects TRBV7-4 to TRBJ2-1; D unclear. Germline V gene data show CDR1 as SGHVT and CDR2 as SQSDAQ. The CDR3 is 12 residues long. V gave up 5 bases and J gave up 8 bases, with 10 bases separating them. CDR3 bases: TGTGCCAGCAGCCCGATCACGGATGAGCAGTTCTTC. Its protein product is CASSPITDEQFF.

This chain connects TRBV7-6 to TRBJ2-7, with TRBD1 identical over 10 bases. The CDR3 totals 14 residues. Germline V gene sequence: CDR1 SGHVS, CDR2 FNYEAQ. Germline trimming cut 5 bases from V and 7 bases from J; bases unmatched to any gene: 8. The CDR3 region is CASSLDRGLIEQYF. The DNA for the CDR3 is TGTGCCAGCAGCCTAGACAGGGGGCTGATAGAGCAGTACTTC.

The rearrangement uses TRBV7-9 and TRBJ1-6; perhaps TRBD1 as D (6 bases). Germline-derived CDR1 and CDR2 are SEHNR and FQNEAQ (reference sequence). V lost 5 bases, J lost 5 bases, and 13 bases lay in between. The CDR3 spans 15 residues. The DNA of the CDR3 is TGTGCCAGCAGCGGTACCCGGGACAATAATTCACCCCTCCACTTT. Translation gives CASSGTRDNNSPLHF.

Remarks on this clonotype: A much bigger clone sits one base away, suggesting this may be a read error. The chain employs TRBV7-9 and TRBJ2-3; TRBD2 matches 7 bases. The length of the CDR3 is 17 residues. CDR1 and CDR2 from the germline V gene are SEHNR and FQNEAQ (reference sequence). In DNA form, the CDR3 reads TGTGTCAGCAGCGGGGCCGCGGACGGGATCCTGGAAGATACGCAGTATTTT. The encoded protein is CVSSGAADGILEDTQYF.